This T cell receptor beta chain was found in a study of blood T cell repertoires in COVID-19. Study information: The United States, Italy and Spain supplied acute and convalescent COVID-19 samples. T cells, B-cell-depleted T cells, or PBMCs provided the cDNA or gDNA that served as material.

Participants reported their clinical history, and cohort assignment relied on those reports. Germline V gene sequence: CDR1 MNHEY, CDR2 SVGEGT. The ends were cut back, 0 bases at V and 2 bases at J, with 5 bases in the middle. The CDR3 spans 13 residues. Points on this clone: Other DNA sequences of this sample code for an identical CDR3.

In the study's own analysis: Quantification of nucleated cells was approximated via reference gene primer amplification. Clones were read by immunoSEQ multiplex PCR, and TCRdb kept only the in-frame ones, dropping some. D and trimming come from the DNA, and the V and J calls and clone size come from that table. The sample comprises a few hundred thousand clones, 87% of which are singletons, and roughly 7.2% rests with the top ten. Sample: PBMCs or T cells enriched from blood (not recorded which). The V call is TRBV6-2 or TRBV6-3, the J call TRBJ2-7, with D tentatively TRBD1 (5 bases). This receptor was obtained from a young man in a cohort exposed to, infected with or recovered from COVID-19 (not recorded which). CDR3 in amino acids: CASSYSDTYEQYF. DNA of the CDR3: TGTGCCAGCAGTTACTCGGACACCTACGAGCAGTACTTC.